This paragraph reports one TCR beta chain. The data were taken from a study of CD8 T cells in ankylosing spondylitis. TCRdb fed the 5' RACE reads into MiXCR, producing one record per CDR3 protein. The data contain roughly 150,000 distinct CDR3 sequences, 25% to 35% of them singletons. What was sequenced was synovial fluid, either unsorted or a sorted T cell fraction (not recorded which). This clonotype was sampled from a male donor with ankylosing spondylitis.

The CDR3 here is CASSKSTSETDTQYF. As DNA, the CDR3 is TGTGCCAGTAGTAAGTCGACTAGCGAAACAGATACGCAGTATTTT. This chain links TRBV19 with TRBJ2-3; 8 bases line up with TRBD2. The CDR3 extends over 15 amino acids. The germline V gene has CDR1 LNHDA and CDR2 SQIVND (reference sequence). J lost 3 bases, V lost 4 bases, and 6 bases had no gene match.